The entry below describes one TCR beta chain. V lost 2 bases, J lost 5 bases, and 3 bases stayed unmatched. The V gene's germline CDR1 is LNHDA and CDR2 SQIVND (reference sequence). The CDR3 consists of 16 residues. TCRdb's copy holds only in-frame clones and misses some; the assay was immunoSEQ multiplex PCR. This table holds over 75,000 clones, about 97% found once. This record comes from a study of technical replicates of blood from a handful of donors. Sequencing used T cells isolated from PBMCs. The chain employs TRBV19 and TRBJ2-1; 13 nucleotides line up with TRBD2. The origin of this receptor is a human donor in good health. The CDR3 nucleotides are TGTGCCAGTAGTATACCGGGACTAGCGGGAAACAATGAGCAGTTCTTC. Protein: CASSIPGLAGNNEQFF.